This note documents a single T cell receptor beta chain sequence. Germline V gene sequence: CDR1 SQVTM, CDR2 ANQGSEA. Trimming cost V 4 bases and J 4 bases; bases outside gene matches: 3. The CDR3 spans 14 residues. The data derive from a study of blood T cell repertoires in COVID-19. The overall study: Sources were T cells, B-cell-depleted T cells, or PBMCs; the material itself was cDNA or gDNA.

The study recruited people aged roughly 18 to 100 years across around 24 US areas. Using immunoSEQ multiplex PCR, the repertoire was profiled, and TCRdb retains in-frame clones only, with some absent. Of a few hundred thousand clones in the sample, approximately 80% are singletons; the top ten hold roughly 3.5%. The TCR comes from an older woman who had recovered from COVID-19. This chain joins TRBV29-1 and TRBJ2-3; 12 nucleotides line up with TRBD2. Sequenced: PBMCs or T cells enriched from blood (not recorded which). The DNA of the CDR3 is TGCAGCGTTGTACTAGCGGGAGGAGCAGATACGCAGTATTTT. Its translation: CSVVLAGGADTQYF.